Below are 26 T cell receptor beta chains sequenced from a single sample in a study of T-cell memory formation after mild COVID-19. TCRdb redid the calling of the 5' RACE reads with MiXCR, one entry per CDR3 protein. The table shows fewer than 300,000 distinct CDR3 sequences, with roughly a sixth occurring only once. What was sequenced was PBMCs or a T cell subset sorted from them (not recorded which). These receptor sequences come from a man between 18 and 29 years old who had mild COVID-19 (a few samples of this study predate the infection). Cell type and time point are not known.

This clonotype was detected many times. V usage is TRBV2 and J usage is TRBJ2-2, with 7 positions matching TRBD1. The CDR3 loop spans 15 amino acids. Germline CDR1 SNHLY, CDR2 FYNNEI. Losses at the gene ends were 6 bases for V and 7 bases for J; bases not matched to a gene: 11. This CDR3 is CASRPETGINGELFF. The CDR3 region has the DNA TGTGCCAGCAGACCTGAGACAGGGATAAACGGGGAGCTGTTTTTT.

This CDR3 is CASSANWVEGYTF. The DNA of the CDR3 is TGTGCCAGCAGCGCGAACTGGGTAGAAGGCTACACCTTC. The V gene is TRBV11-2, the J gene TRBJ1-2; no clear D gene. Germline CDR1 and CDR2: SGHAT and FQNNGV. V lost 5 bases and J 8 bases, leaving 15 bases between the germline ends. This CDR3 region has 13 residues.

The table lists this clonotype with a few counts. The chain links TRBV5-1 to TRBJ1-2, with a possible D match to TRBD1 (5 bases). Trimming left V 4 bases short and J 4 bases short, with 17 bases between. Germline assignment: CDR1 SGHRS and CDR2 YFSETQ. This CDR3 is 15 amino acids long. The CDR3 region is CASSPGLRRGYGYTF. The CDR3 nucleotides are TGCGCCAGCAGCCCCGGACTCAGGAGGGGCTATGGCTACACCTTC. The full variable domain, rest sourced from reference TRBV5-1 and TRBJ1-2, is KAGVTQTPRYLIKTRGQQVTLSCSPISGHRSVSWYQQTPGQGLQFLFEYFSETQRNKGNFPGRFSGRQFSNSRSEMNVSTLELGDSALYLCASSPGLRRGYGYTFGSGTRLTVV.

This chain joins TRBV7-3 and TRBJ2-2; 8 bases are shared with TRBD1. The CDR3 spans 16 residues. Per the germline V gene, CDR1 is SGHTA and CDR2 is FQGTGA. Unmatched junction bases numbered 4, after V lost 4 bases and J lost 0 bases. CDR3 protein: CASSYSGGPNTGELFF. The CDR3 region has the DNA TGTGCCAGCAGCTACTCAGGGGGCCCGAACACCGGGGAGCTGTTTTTT.

The rearrangement joins TRBV6-1 to TRBJ2-7; no clear D gene. V dropped 6 bases and J dropped 4 bases, with 7 bases sitting between them. The CDR3 is 11 residues long. Germline V gene lookup returns CDR1 MNHNS and CDR2 SASEGT. The CDR3 here is CASRQEYEQYF. The CDR3, as DNA: TGTGCCAGCAGACAAGAGTACGAGCAGTACTTC.

This rearrangement joins TRBV15 to TRBJ2-3, with 7 bases that match TRBD2. The CDR3 covers 15 residues. Trimming at V came to 3 bases and at J to 1 base, leaving 4 bases not matched to a gene. Germline values: CDR1 LNHNV, CDR2 YYDKDF (reference sequence). CDR3 residues: CATSRPSGGTDTQYF. The CDR3 coding sequence is TGTGCCACCAGCAGGCCCAGCGGGGGCACAGATACGCAGTATTTT.

This clonotype was counted between two and nine times. The genes are TRBV15 and TRBJ1-2; D not certain. The CDR3 runs 15 residues. V lost 0 bases and J lost 1, with 9 bases in between. The germline CDR1 and CDR2 sequences are LNHNV and YYDKDF (reference sequence). CDR3 sequence reads: CATSRDLGSNYGYTF. CDR3 coding DNA: TGTGCCACCAGCAGAGATCTCGGAAGTAACTATGGCTACACCTTC.

This clonotype turned up a few times. This chain joins TRBV6-1 and TRBJ1-5, with a weak D call TRBD1 (5 bases). Per the germline V gene, CDR1 is MNHNS and CDR2 is SASEGT. The CDR3 is made up of 17 amino acids. The V and J ends lost 8 bases and 0 bases respectively, with 20 bases between them. The CDR3 nucleotides are TGTGCCAGCGCCGGGAGTTTGGGGCGAGATAGCAATCAGCCCCAGCATTTT. Its protein is CASAGSLGRDSNQPQHF.

The V and J genes are TRBV18 and TRBJ2-1; 7 bases line up with TRBD1. V shed 6 bases, J shed 4 bases, and the junction held 6 bases outside the gene matches. Germline CDR1 reads KGHSH; CDR2 reads LQKENI. CDR3 length: 14 residues. The CDR3 is CASSAGTAYNEQFF. CDR3 DNA sequence: TGTGCCAGCTCGGCCGGGACAGCGTACAATGAGCAGTTCTTC.

The genes are TRBV4-3 and TRBJ1-6, with 7 bases matching TRBD1. CDR1 LGHNA and CDR2 YSLEER come from the germline V gene. V was clipped by 1 base and J by 10 bases; unmatched bases: 7. The CDR3 loop spans 15 amino acids. This CDR3 is CASSQGRGLDSPLHF. The DNA for the CDR3 is TGCGCCAGCAGCCAAGGCAGGGGGTTAGACTCACCCCTCCACTTT.

This chain connects TRBV15 to TRBJ1-5, with unresolved D. This CDR3 has 15 amino acids. V lost 6 bases and J 6 bases, leaving 18 bases between the germline ends. CDR1 and CDR2 from the germline V gene are LNHNV and YYDKDF (reference sequence). CDR3 residues: CATSRWGQISQPQHF. CDR3 DNA sequence: TGTGCCACCAGTCGATGGGGTCAGATAAGTCAGCCCCAGCATTTT.

This clonotype was observed a handful of times. The rearrangement joins TRBV12-3 or TRBV12-4 to TRBJ2-2; 9 bases are a match to TRBD1. V was clipped by 10 bases and J by 4 bases; unmatched bases: 4. This CDR3 comprises 13 residues. CDR3: CATLDRGTGELFF. The DNA for the CDR3 is TGTGCCACCCTGGACAGGGGCACCGGGGAGCTGTTTTTT.

V and J are TRBV29-1 and TRBJ2-5; D unclear. Deletions cut 4 bases from V and 0 bases from J, with 12 bases between. The CDR3 covers 14 residues. Germline CDR1 reads SQVTM; CDR2 reads ANQGSEA. Here the CDR3 reads CSVGVSAHQETQYF. The CDR3 DNA sequence: TGCAGCGTTGGAGTGTCGGCACACCAAGAGACCCAGTACTTC.

The chain links TRBV19 to TRBJ1-2, with D tentatively TRBD1 (5 bases). Germline values: CDR1 LNHDA, CDR2 SQIVND (reference sequence). This CDR3 region has 16 residues. V was pared by 7 bases and J by 2 bases, with 20 bases between. The CDR3: CASKRYAFGDNYGYTF. The DNA for the CDR3 is TGTGCCAGTAAGCGGTACGCGTTCGGGGACAACTATGGCTACACCTTC.

This chain joins TRBV12-3 or TRBV12-4 and TRBJ1-2; TRBD1 might be the D (6 bases). CDR3 length: 17 amino acids. Trimming pared 5 bases from V and 2 bases from J, leaving 21 bases between. CDR3 residues: CASSPLPGTQQNYGYTF. CDR3 DNA: TGTGCCAGCAGTCCCCTCCCAGGGACACAACAGAACTATGGCTACACCTTC.

CDR3 nucleotides: TGTGCCAGCAGCTTAGGGGACAGGGGTTCTCGTACAGATACGCAGTATTTT. Its translation is CASSLGDRGSRTDTQYF. The gene calls are TRBV7-6 and TRBJ2-3; 10 bases map to TRBD1. Per the germline V gene, CDR1 is SGHVS and CDR2 is FNYEAQ. The CDR3 runs to 17 residues. After removal of 1 base from V and 3 bases from J, the junction contained 7 bases not matched to a gene.

This clonotype occurred many times. This chain joins TRBV5-1 and TRBJ2-3; D is ambiguous. From germline, CDR1 is SGHRS and CDR2 YFSETQ. Between the trimmed V and J ends, which lost 4 bases and 2 bases, there was a span of 8 bases. The CDR3 extends over 13 amino acids. As DNA, the CDR3 is TGCGCCAGCAGCGTCCGGGTCACAGATACGCAGTATTTT. Translated: CASSVRVTDTQYF.

This chain joins TRBV5-4 and TRBJ2-7; TRBD2 might be the D (6 bases). Between the trimmed V and J ends, which lost 3 bases and 3 bases, there was a span of 16 bases. The length of the CDR3 is 15 residues. In germline, CDR1 is SGHNT, CDR2 YYREEE (reference sequence). DNA for the CDR3: TGTGCCAGCAGCTCCGGGACTGGTCCCTTCTACGAGCAGTACGTC. This sequence encodes CASSSGTGPFYEQYV.

The table lists this clonotype with a few counts. The V gene is TRBV20-1, the J gene TRBJ2-5; 9 bases match TRBD1. The CDR3 covers 15 residues. Germline CDR1 and CDR2: DFQATT and SNEGSKA (reference sequence). Unmatched junction bases numbered 13, after V lost 6 bases and J lost 5 bases. CDR3 amino acids: CSAERGQGVGETQYF. CDR3 bases: TGCAGTGCCGAGCGGGGACAGGGAGTAGGGGAGACCCAGTACTTC.

V and J are TRBV5-1 and TRBJ1-1; D remains unclear. The germline gives CDR1 SGHRS, CDR2 YFSETQ. CDR3 length: 15 amino acids. Trimming cost V 0 bases and J 3 bases, with 12 bases left between them. CDR3 amino acids: CASSLVPYGDTEAFF. In DNA form, the CDR3 reads TGCGCCAGCAGCTTGGTACCTTATGGGGACACTGAAGCTTTCTTT.

This clonotype showed up just a few times. The chain is built from TRBV24-1 and TRBJ2-1; possibly TRBD2 for D (6 bases). V was pared by 8 bases and J by 5 bases, with 15 bases between. CDR1 and CDR2 (germline): KGHDR, SFDVKD. This CDR3 spans 14 amino acids. The CDR3 bases are TGTGCCACCACCCCGTCGGGAGTGCACAATGAGCAGTTCTTC. It is translated as CATTPSGVHNEQFF.

The chain uses TRBV4-3 and TRBJ2-3, with D perhaps matching TRBD2 (5 bases). Trimming pared 5 bases from V and 4 bases from J, leaving 16 bases between. Germline V gives CDR1 LGHNA, CDR2 YSLEER. The CDR3 consists of 15 residues. This CDR3 is CASSEVVGEPDTQYF. CDR3 DNA: TGCGCCAGCAGCGAGGTTGTCGGGGAACCAGATACGCAGTATTTT.

This clonotype was seen a few times. This rearrangement joins TRBV7-2 to TRBJ2-3; D gene uncertain. The CDR3 length is 14 residues. CDR1 is SGHTA and CDR2 is FQGNSA in the germline V gene. Trimming pared 1 base from V and 0 bases from J, leaving 5 bases between. The DNA of the CDR3 is TGTGCCAGCAGCTTAGACACGAGCACAGATACGCAGTATTTT. It encodes CASSLDTSTDTQYF.

This clonotype has only a few counts. CDR3: CASSFLGGVLDTQYF. The CDR3 nucleotides read TGTGCCAGCAGCTTCTTGGGCGGGGTGCTAGATACGCAGTATTTT. This rearrangement joins TRBV7-3 to TRBJ2-3, with D possibly being TRBD2 (6 bases). Trimming cost V 3 bases and J 5 bases, with 15 bases left between them. The CDR3 has 15 residues. Germline V gene data show CDR1 as SGHTA and CDR2 as FQGTGA.

This clonotype has just a few counts. The V gene is TRBV4-1, the J gene TRBJ2-1; 9 bases match TRBD2. Per germline, CDR1 MGHRA and CDR2 YSYEKL. This CDR3 comprises 15 residues. After removal of 4 bases from V and 5 bases from J, the junction contained 6 bases not matched to a gene. The CDR3 sequence: CASSLAGEGNNEQFF. Written as DNA, the CDR3 is TGCGCCAGCAGCCTAGCGGGGGAAGGGAACAATGAGCAGTTCTTC.

CDR3 amino acids: CASSLREQPQHF. CDR3 in DNA: TGTGCCAGCAGCCTCAGGGAACAGCCCCAGCATTTT. The rearrangement links TRBV3-1 to TRBJ1-5; maybe TRBD1 (5 bases). V lost 4 bases and J 7 bases, leaving 8 bases between the germline ends. This CDR3 has 12 amino acids. The germline gives CDR1 LGHDT, CDR2 YNNKEL (reference sequence).